This TCR beta chain was captured by sequencing in a study of T cells in Graves' hyperthyroidism and ophthalmopathy. RNA transcripts gave rise to amplified TCR beta CDR3 regions. The TCR CDR3 was amplified in a first-round RT-PCR using the HTBI primer set. TCRdb reanalysed the multiplex PCR reads using MiXCR and keeps one entry per CDR3 protein. The sample consists of 650,000 to 750,000 distinct CDR3 sequences, about 14% of them appearing once. This clonotype was recorded many times. Graves' hyperthyroidism showing no ophthalmopathy progression within 18 months was considered stable. Used for diagnoses were clinical symptoms, serum thyroxine and TRAb, thyroid ultrasound and orbital computed tomography. Over 9 ml of fresh peripheral blood supplied the PBMCs. This CDR3 has 17 residues. Trimming cost V 9 bases and J 1 base; bases outside gene matches: 10. Per the germline V gene, CDR1 is SNHLY and CDR2 is FYNNEI.

Sequencing was carried out using blood. This chain uses TRBV2 with TRBJ2-6, with 9 nucleotides matching TRBD1. The TCR sequence derives from a woman aged 18-29 years with Graves' hyperthyroidism. The CDR3 here is CASGGATGGSGANVLTF. CDR3 bases: TGTGCCAGTGGAGGGGCGACAGGGGGGTCTGGGGCCAACGTCCTGACTTTC.